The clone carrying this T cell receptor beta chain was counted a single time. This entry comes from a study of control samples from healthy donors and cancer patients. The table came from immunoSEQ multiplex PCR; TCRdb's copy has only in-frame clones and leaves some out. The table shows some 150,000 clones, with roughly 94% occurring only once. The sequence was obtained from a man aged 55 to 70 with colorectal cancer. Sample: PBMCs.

The CDR3 bases are TGTGCCAGCAGTGTGGTGGGGGGGGATCAGCCCCAGCATTTT. Its translation is CASSVVGGDQPQHF. The genes are TRBV2 and TRBJ1-5, with D maybe TRBD1 (5 bases). The V gene lost 4 bases and the J gene lost 5 bases, with 12 bases spanning the gap. Germline V CDR1 and CDR2: SNHLY, FYNNEI. This CDR3 has 14 residues.